Only a few counts were recorded for the clone carrying this TCR beta chain. These data are taken from a study of blood T cell repertoires in COVID-19. Study in general: The United States, Italy and Spain were the sources of the acute and convalescent COVID-19 samples. The analysed material was cDNA or gDNA that came from T cells, B-cell-depleted T cells, or PBMCs.

As originally analysed: Counts of nucleated cells, estimated from reference gene primer amplification, were obtained. The repertoire was sequenced with immunoSEQ multiplex PCR; TCRdb's copy has only in-frame clones and lacks some. V, J and clone size derive from that table, while D and trimming were established from the DNA sequence. Here the sample spans around 100,000 clones, more than 90% being singletons. Sequencing was performed on peripheral blood. The TCR comes from a man between 65 and 85 years old with acute or convalescent COVID-19.

CDR3 sequence: CASSLGQGNNQPQHF. CDR3 bases: TGTGCCAGCAGCTTAGGTCAGGGAAACAATCAGCCCCAGCATTTT. This chain joins TRBV13 and TRBJ1-5; tentative D call: TRBD1 (5 bases). This CDR3 spans 15 amino acids. The germline V gene encodes CDR1 PRHDT and CDR2 FYEKMQ (reference sequence). With 0 bases removed from V and 3 bases from J, the gap between germline ends came to 9 bases.